The 4 T cell receptor beta chains reported below all come from one sample, sequenced in a study of CDR3 diversity in severe acne. TCRdb called the PCR reads again in MiXCR, with one record for every CDR3 protein. The sample has 100,000 or so distinct CDR3 sequences, 45% to 60% seen once. The sequenced sample consisted of blood. These receptors all come from a male donor with acne.

This clonotype was counted ten times or more. The chain is built from TRBV7-2 and TRBJ2-5; D gene uncertain. This CDR3 has 13 residues. Germline CDR1 SGHTA, CDR2 FQGNSA. V was clipped by 4 bases and J by 7 bases, with 13 bases between them. The CDR3 DNA follows: TGTGCCAGCAGCTCAGACCCCGCTAGGACCCAGTACTTC. Protein product: CASSSDPARTQYF.

This chain links TRBV10-3 with TRBJ2-5; D is undetermined. The CDR3 is made up of 15 amino acids. V was shortened by 0 bases and J by 7 bases, with 15 bases between the two germline ends. CDR1 and CDR2 (germline): ENHRY, SYGVKD. This chain's CDR3 is CAISESTVLVWTQYF. The CDR3 DNA reads as TGTGCCATCAGTGAGTCGACGGTTCTAGTTTGGACCCAGTACTTC.

The sample holds many counts of this clonotype. The chain links TRBV5-5 to TRBJ1-1; the D is unclear. This CDR3 region has 11 residues. Trimming took 1 base from V and 8 from J, leaving 6 bases between them. Per germline, CDR1 SGHKS and CDR2 YYEKEE (reference sequence). In DNA form, the CDR3 reads TGTGCCAGCAGCTTGAGAGGCGAAGCTTTCTTT. Protein: CASSLRGEAFF.

Ten or more counts support this clonotype. The chain has TRBV6-1 and TRBJ1-5, with D unclear. The CDR3 is 15 amino acids. V was clipped by 1 base and J by 5 bases, with 12 bases between them. Germline CDR1 is MNHNS and CDR2 is SASEGT. CDR3 sequence: CASSEGAMHYQPQHF. The CDR3, as DNA: TGTGCCAGCAGTGAAGGGGCTATGCATTATCAGCCCCAGCATTTT.